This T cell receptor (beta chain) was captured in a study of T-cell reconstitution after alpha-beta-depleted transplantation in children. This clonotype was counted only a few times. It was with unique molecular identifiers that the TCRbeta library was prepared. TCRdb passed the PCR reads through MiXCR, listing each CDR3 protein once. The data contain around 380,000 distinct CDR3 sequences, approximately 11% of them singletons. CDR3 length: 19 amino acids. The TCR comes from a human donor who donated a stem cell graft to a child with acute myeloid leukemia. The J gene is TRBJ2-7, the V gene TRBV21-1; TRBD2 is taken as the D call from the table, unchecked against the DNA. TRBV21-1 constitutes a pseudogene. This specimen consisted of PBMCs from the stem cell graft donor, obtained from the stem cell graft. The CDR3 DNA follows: TGTGCCAGCAACCGACGCCGCGAACCTACCAGCGGGATTTCCTACGAGCAGTACTTC. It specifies CASNRRREPTSGISYEQYF.